This T cell receptor beta chain was recovered during a study of blood T cells in healthy people across ages. The use of a sample-barcoded 5' primer and a J-beta primer mix characterized a second PCR of roughly 6 to 11 cycles. The template-switch adaptor, which had 12 random nucleotides, put a tag on each cDNA molecule. In TCRdb, the 5' RACE reads were re-called with MiXCR into one record per CDR3 protein. The sample lists about 1.8 million distinct CDR3 sequences, 40% to 55% occurring once. Each sample yielded at least 7 million isolated PBMCs. CDR1 SGHNT and CDR2 YENEEA come from the germline V gene. The CDR3 spans 13 residues. After removal of 5 bases from V and 11 bases from J, the junction contained 11 bases not matched to a gene.

The material sequenced was blood. The TCR sequence derives from a woman aged 35 to 49 in good health. The rearrangement links TRBV11-3 to TRBJ2-5; 7 nucleotides match TRBD1. The CDR3 DNA reads as TGTGCCAGCAGCCAAAGACAGGGCAATGAGCAGTACTTC. Residues: CASSQRQGNEQYF.